The present T cell receptor beta chain was sequenced within a study of blood T cell repertoires in COVID-19. Study as a whole: In each case, the material was cDNA or gDNA derived from T cells, B-cell-depleted T cells, or PBMCs.

The data were produced by immunoSEQ multiplex PCR, yet TCRdb's version contains in-frame clones alone and is incomplete. The sample lists roughly 250,000 clones, 82% occurring once. Germline assignment: CDR1 SNHLY and CDR2 FYNNEI. The CDR3 consists of 14 residues. V shed 3 bases and J 6 bases; nucleotides not matched to a gene: 7. This clone showed up just a few times. The sequencing sample was made of peripheral blood. The chain has TRBV2 and TRBJ2-7; 8 bases are shared with TRBD1. The clonotype was recovered from a woman between 65 and 79 years old with acute or convalescent COVID-19. For the CDR3, the DNA is TGTGCCAGCAGTGAGGCCAGGGGGCCCTCCGAGCAGTACTTC. Translated: CASSEARGPSEQYF.